The 10 T cell receptor beta chains below were found in one sample sequenced in a study of CD4+ T cells in melanoma. Repertoires were generated with immunoSEQ multiplex PCR, while TCRdb's copy carries only in-frame clones and drops some. Among roughly 150,000 clones, over 90% were seen once, and the ten largest hold 1.5% to 1.7%. These receptors were collected from a human donor with melanoma.

This rearrangement joins TRBV27 to TRBJ1-6, with D hard to call. Germline CDR1 and CDR2: MNHEY and SMNVEV (reference sequence). Trimming left V 7 bases short and J 3 bases short, with 7 bases between. The CDR3 covers 13 residues. CDR3 nucleotide sequence: TGTGCCAGCAAGGTGGTCTATAATTCACCCCTCCACTTT. This translates into CASKVVYNSPLHF.

V is TRBV29-1 and J is TRBJ1-1; TRBD1 matches 7 bases. The germline V gene has CDR1 SQVTM and CDR2 ANQGSEA. V trimming: 7 bases; J trimming: 3 bases; junction bases outside the gene matches: 8. This CDR3 has 13 residues. The CDR3, as DNA: TGCAGCGGCCGACAGGGTCGGGACACTGAAGCTTTCTTT. Its translation is CSGRQGRDTEAFF.

This chain uses TRBV9 with TRBJ1-1; perhaps TRBD1 as D (5 bases). The CDR3 spans 15 residues. V lost 0 bases, J lost 3 bases, and 12 bases lay in between. Germline CDR1 SGDLS, CDR2 YYNGEE. The CDR3 region has the DNA TGTGCCAGCAGCGTAGGGGGCGGGGCGGACACTGAAGCTTTCTTT. Encoded protein: CASSVGGGADTEAFF.

The chain combines TRBV5-4 with TRBJ1-2; D is ambiguous. V lost 4 bases, J lost 7 bases, and 14 bases lay in between. The CDR3 is 13 amino acids. CDR1 is SGHNT, CDR2 YYREEE, per germline (reference sequence). Here the CDR3 DNA reads TGTGCCAGCAGCCCTGCGTCGACGGTTGGCTACACCTTC. This translates into CASSPASTVGYTF. Drawing the rest from reference TRBV5-4 and TRBJ1-2, the complete variable domain is ETGVTQSPTHLIKTRGQQVTLRCSSQSGHNTVSWYQQALGQGPQFIFQYYREEENGRGNFPPRFSGLQFPNYSSELNVNALELDDSALYLCASSPASTVGYTFGSGTRLTVV.

This sequence joins TRBV2 and TRBJ2-3, with 7 bases lining up with TRBD1. Looked up from germline, CDR1 is SNHLY and CDR2 is FYNNEI. Germline trimming cut 5 bases from V and 2 bases from J; bases unmatched to any gene: 10. CDR3 length: 16 amino acids. CDR3 nucleotides: TGTGCCAGCAGTTTGGCCGGGACAGTGGACACAGATACGCAGTATTTT. Its protein is CASSLAGTVDTDTQYF.

CDR3 nucleotide sequence: TGCAGCGTTGAAGGGGGTGACACTGAAGCTTTCTTT. This sequence encodes CSVEGGDTEAFF. V gene TRBV29-1 combines with J gene TRBJ1-1; no clear D gene. The CDR3 loop spans 12 amino acids. The V end was cut by 1 base, the J end by 3 bases, with 6 bases between. CDR1 is SQVTM and CDR2 is ANQGSEA in the germline V gene.

On this clone: The same CDR3 also results from other DNA sequences found in this sample. The CDR3 here is CSVGQGLDQPQHF. CDR3 bases: TGCAGCGTTGGTCAGGGGCTAGATCAGCCCCAGCATTTT. V gene TRBV29-1 combines with J gene TRBJ1-5, with a tentative D call TRBD1 (6 bases). The CDR3 has 13 amino acids. Germline loops: CDR1 SQVTM, CDR2 ANQGSEA. Trimming stripped 4 bases from V and 5 bases from J, with 12 bases between.

The chain has TRBV5-6 and TRBJ1-2, with D unclear. The CDR3 is made up of 13 amino acids. Germline V gene lookup returns CDR1 SGHDT and CDR2 YYEEEE. V lost 0 bases, J lost 3 bases, and 6 bases lay in between. The CDR3 loop is CASSLGTHYGYTF. As DNA, the CDR3 is TGTGCCAGCAGCTTGGGTACCCACTATGGCTACACCTTC.

This chain links TRBV7-8 with TRBJ2-1; the match to TRBD2 covers 7 bases. The CDR3 extends over 16 amino acids. Trimming took 1 base from V and 4 from J; bases not matched to a gene: 7. In germline, CDR1 is SGHVS, CDR2 FQNEAQ. The CDR3 loop is CASSLGRRGEYNEQFF. CDR3 nucleotide sequence: TGTGCCAGCAGCTTAGGTCGCCGGGGGGAATACAATGAGCAGTTCTTC.

The chain uses TRBV30 and TRBJ2-5; D could derive from TRBD1 or TRBD2 (5 bases each). V lost 2 bases and J 7 bases, leaving 17 bases between the germline ends. CDR1 GTSNPN and CDR2 SVGIG come from the germline V gene (reference sequence). The CDR3 has 14 residues. CDR3 amino acids: CAWSTPGPLRTQYF. The DNA of the CDR3 is TGTGCCTGGAGTACCCCGGGACCTCTTAGGACCCAGTACTTC.